A selection of T cell receptor beta chains follows, all from one sample in a study of T cells expressing NK-cell markers. Using the 5' RACE reads, TCRdb records one entry per CDR3 protein without DNA. This sample's table has fewer than 550,000 distinct CDR3 sequences. Sequences were obtained from blood T cells: a sorted CD56 or NKG2C T cell subset, CD4+ or CD8+ T cells, or bulk PBMC T cells (not recorded which). The receptors shown here come from a woman between 45 and 60 years old in good health. Both conserved end residues are part of each CDR3.

J,V,CDR3
TRBJ2-3,TRBV5-1,CASSSRTSSDTQYF
TRBJ2-7,TRBV24-1,CATAGTSGNYEQYF
TRBJ1-1,TRBV18,CASSPTRQMNTEAFF
TRBJ2-1,TRBV5-1,CASSTPGLAGGPSSYNEQFF
TRBJ2-7,TRBV30,CAWSLGQGLRGSYEQYF
TRBJ2-7,TRBV7-9,CASSSQGEQYF
TRBJ2-1,TRBV6-5,CASRNRLAGVVEQFF
TRBJ1-6,TRBV12-3/TRBV12-4,CASSLTGQGRTPLHF
TRBJ1-3,TRBV30,CAWDGGAGNTIYF
TRBJ2-3,TRBV7-2,CASSLEVVGSTDTQYF
TRBJ2-3,TRBV5-1,CASSLQTTDTQYF
TRBJ2-7,TRBV20-1,CSARARSGRSIVYEQYF
TRBJ2-7,TRBV12-3/TRBV12-4,CASLKWGEQYF
TRBJ2-7,TRBV7-8,CASSPLRGQGVYEQYF
TRBJ2-7,TRBV6-1,CASIGTSGNYEQYF
TRBJ1-2,TRBV4-1,CASRPLQGQAYSVYGYTF
TRBJ1-3,TRBV18,CASSPRTGGKLDGNTIYF
TRBJ2-2,TRBV12-3/TRBV12-4,CASATGNTGELFF
TRBJ2-4,TRBV4-2,CASSQRLAGDDIQYF
TRBJ2-3,TRBV28,CASSLTGGLGDTQYF
TRBJ2-7,TRBV6-5,CAAARTSGSYEQYF
TRBJ2-3,TRBV28,CASSLSASFTVVDTQYF
TRBJ1-2,TRBV6-1,CASMTGGLYGYTF
TRBJ1-4,TRBV18,CASSPTSRYEKLFF
TRBJ2-3,TRBV15,CATSRDPRDTQYF
TRBJ2-1,TRBV10-1,CASSVSPGSDEQFF
TRBJ2-3,TRBV12-3/TRBV12-4,CASNMGHRTDTQYF
TRBJ2-5,TRBV20-1,CSAYGTQETQYF
TRBJ1-6,TRBV5-5,CASSLAGTYNSPLHF
TRBJ2-7,TRBV5-1,CASSYGGGQATYEQYF
TRBJ2-1,TRBV6-5,CASAHGTSGRANEQFF
TRBJ2-1,TRBV5-6,CASSPLSRSSYNEQFF
TRBJ1-3,TRBV7-6,CASSANRTRTGNTIYF
TRBJ1-6,TRBV5-1,CASTGTGGDSPLHF
TRBJ1-4,TRBV9,CASSVGTAGKLFF
TRBJ2-7,TRBV10-2,CASSGLAGVGQYF
TRBJ1-1,TRBV12-3/TRBV12-4,CASTPDRVNTEAFF
TRBJ1-4,TRBV5-1,CASSLVGVHNEKLFF
TRBJ1-5,TRBV7-8,CASSERDRNIWLGNQPQHF
TRBJ1-2,TRBV12-3/TRBV12-4,CASSSSEGRGYTF
TRBJ2-5,TRBV20-1,CSATWDRGQETQYF
TRBJ2-1,TRBV24-1,CATSDLSGRYNEQFF
TRBJ2-7,TRBV12-3/TRBV12-4,CASTPSGRSSYEQYF
TRBJ2-5,TRBV6-4,CASSGKGREWQETQYF
TRBJ2-7,TRBV6-2/TRBV6-3,CASRPLAGGLREQYF
TRBJ2-1,TRBV20-1,CSARVVQAAEQFF
TRBJ2-2,TRBV7-6,CASSFADRGPAGELFF
TRBJ2-5,TRBV7-6,CASSQTAGGTQYF
TRBJ1-5,TRBV12-3/TRBV12-4,CASSPRQGAYSNQPQHF